This TCR beta chain was observed in a study of T cell responses to AZD1222 COVID-19 vaccine. Assay: immunoSEQ multiplex PCR; the TCRdb copy retains only in-frame clones and omits some. The repertoire holds over 110,000 clones, with about nine tenths as singletons. V lost 5 bases and J lost 3, with 10 bases in between. The CDR3 length is 13 residues. Germline V gene sequence: CDR1 PRHDT, CDR2 FYEKMQ (reference sequence). Notes on this clone: What it binds is unknown.

Study-wide results and caveats: AZD1222 recipients seropositive at baseline numbered only 6 or 7.

The receptor's source is an adult in good health. This sequence joins TRBV13 and TRBJ1-1, with TRBD1 as a possible D gene (5 bases). Source: peripheral blood, taken on day 0 of AZD1222 vaccination. The chain's CDR3 is CASSLTGYTEAFF. The CDR3 DNA reads TGTGCCAGCAGCCTCACAGGATACACTGAAGCTTTCTTT.